Each of the 23 T cell receptor beta chains below was sequenced from the same sample in a study of T cells after yellow fever vaccination. MiXCR, applied by TCRdb to the 5' RACE reads, yields one record per CDR3 protein. The table has 65,000 to 90,000 distinct CDR3 sequences, around 7.7% seen once. The source was CD8+ T cells sorted from PBMCs, collected on the day of the yellow fever booster vaccination. These TCRs come from a man younger than 40 who received the YFV17D yellow fever vaccine.

This clonotype has at least ten counts. The rearrangement joins TRBV6-5 to TRBJ2-7; 10 bases are shared with TRBD1. Germline lookup yields CDR1 MNHEY and CDR2 SVGAGI. CDR3 size: 15 residues. The J segment lost 3 bases and the V segment lost 1 base, leaving 3 bases of the junction unmatched. The CDR3 nucleotides are TGTGCCAGCAGTTACTTGGACAGGGGGGTCTACGAGCAGTACTTC. This gives the protein CASSYLDRGVYEQYF.

This clonotype was detected many times. V and J are TRBV30 and TRBJ2-5, with 8 bases that match TRBD2. V lost 1 base, J lost 4 bases, and 5 bases stayed unmatched. CDR1 and CDR2 (germline): GTSNPN, SVGIG (reference sequence). The CDR3 contains 14 residues. CDR3 protein: CAWSAGGGLETQYF. For the CDR3, the DNA is TGTGCCTGGAGTGCCGGGGGGGGGCTAGAGACCCAGTACTTC.

The chain recombines TRBV20-1 with TRBJ1-2, with D possibly being TRBD1 (5 bases). V shed 8 bases and J shed 3 bases, with 16 bases lying between them. In germline, CDR1 is DFQATT, CDR2 SNEGSKA (reference sequence). The CDR3 totals 13 residues. The CDR3: CSTLKPGHYGYTF. The CDR3 DNA reads as TGCAGTACACTAAAGCCGGGGCACTATGGCTACACCTTC.

The chain recombines TRBV5-5 with TRBJ1-1; 12 bases agree with TRBD1. This CDR3 region has 12 residues. J gave up 7 bases and V 10 bases, and 5 bases lay outside the gene matches. Per the germline V gene, CDR1 is SGHKS and CDR2 is YYEKEE (reference sequence). CDR3: CASGDRGLEAFF. The DNA of the CDR3 is TGTGCCTCGGGGGACAGGGGGCTTGAAGCTTTCTTT. The whole variable domain, remainder taken from reference TRBV5-5 and TRBJ1-1, is DAGVTQSPTHLIKTRGQQVTLRCSPISGHKSVSWYQQVLGQGPQFIFQYYEKEERGRGNFPDRFSARQFPNYSSELNVNALLLGDSALYLCASGDRGLEAFFGQGTRLTVV.

This clonotype was picked up many times. The V gene is TRBV20-1, the J gene TRBJ2-5; TRBD2 agrees at 8 bases. Germline V gene sequence: CDR1 DFQATT, CDR2 SNEGSKA (reference sequence). This CDR3 has 14 amino acids. Trimming removed 5 bases from V and 5 bases from J; junction bases left unmatched: 10. The CDR3 region is CSAAHSGIYETQYF. CDR3 sequence (DNA): TGCAGTGCTGCCCATAGCGGGATCTATGAGACCCAGTACTTC.

This clonotype was seen only once. A much larger clone differs from this one at a single base, so this may be a read error. This rearrangement joins TRBV4-2 to TRBJ2-7; D unresolved. The CDR3 length is 14 residues. Trimming cost V 1 base and J 3 bases, with 10 bases left between them. The germline V gene has CDR1 LGHNA and CDR2 YNFKEQ. The CDR3: CASSQGGFVYEQYF. The CDR3 DNA sequence: TGTGCCAGCAGCCAAGGGGGTTTCGTCTACGAGCAGTACTTC.

This clonotype came up a few times. The chain couples TRBV5-6 to TRBJ2-1, with 8 bases that match TRBD1. This CDR3 contains 15 residues. Germline values: CDR1 SGHDT, CDR2 YYEEEE. The J segment lost 6 bases and the V segment lost 2 bases, leaving 7 bases of the junction unmatched. The CDR3 DNA reads TGTGCCAGCAGCTTAGAGGACAGGGCCGGCAATGAGCAGTTCTTC. The encoded protein is CASSLEDRAGNEQFF.

Ten or more counts support this clonotype. The V and J genes are TRBV4-3 and TRBJ2-7; 9 bases line up with TRBD2. CDR1 and CDR2 from the germline V gene are LGHNA and YSLEER. The CDR3 sequence is 16 residues long. After removal of 0 bases from V and 3 bases from J, the junction contained 6 bases not matched to a gene. CDR3 DNA: TGCGCCAGCAGCCAAGAAAGTCGGACTAGCGACTACGAGCAGTACTTC. Its translation: CASSQESRTSDYEQYF.

There are a few counts of this clonotype. This rearrangement joins TRBV24-1 to TRBJ2-2; 8 positions match TRBD1. Trimming at V came to 7 bases and at J to 4 bases, leaving 16 bases not matched to a gene. CDR1 KGHDR and CDR2 SFDVKD come from the germline V gene. The CDR3 is made up of 18 amino acids. The chain's CDR3 is CATSPKNRTGLRTGELFF. CDR3 sequence (DNA): TGTGCCACCAGCCCCAAAAACCGGACAGGGCTGCGCACCGGGGAGCTGTTTTTT.

This clonotype was counted many times. This rearrangement joins TRBV7-2 to TRBJ2-7; no clear D gene. Germline CDR1 SGHTA, CDR2 FQGNSA. Trimming left V 5 bases short and J 6 bases short, with 14 bases between. This CDR3 is 13 amino acids long. Written as DNA, the CDR3 is TGTGCCAGCAGCCCACCCCCGTTGGGCGAGCAGTACTTC. Translated: CASSPPPLGEQYF.

The table lists this clonotype with a few counts. This rearrangement joins TRBV7-8 to TRBJ1-1; 8 nucleotides agree with TRBD1. Trimming cost V 4 bases and J 4 bases; bases outside gene matches: 5. The germline CDR1 and CDR2 sequences are SGHVS and FQNEAQ. This CDR3 has 14 amino acids. The CDR3 nucleotides are TGTGCCAGCAGCTCGACAGGGGATGGCACTGAAGCTTTCTTT. This sequence encodes CASSSTGDGTEAFF.

The rearrangement joins TRBV6-5 to TRBJ1-1, with D unresolved. The germline V gene has CDR1 MNHEY and CDR2 SVGAGI. CDR3 length: 17 residues. V gave up 4 bases and J gave up 3 bases, with 21 bases separating them. The CDR3 DNA sequence: TGTGCCAGCAGTTCGGGGTACTATATTGAGGAGGACACTGAAGCTTTCTTT. Translated: CASSSGYYIEEDTEAFF.

The chain combines TRBV5-4 with TRBJ1-2; D remains ambiguous. The germline V and J ends were trimmed by 3 bases and 1 base, with 16 bases remaining between them. The CDR3 runs 16 residues. The germline CDR1 and CDR2 sequences are SGHNT and YYREEE (reference sequence). The CDR3 loop is CASSSPWAKDNYGYTF. The CDR3 DNA reads as TGTGCCAGCAGCTCCCCTTGGGCGAAAGATAACTATGGCTACACCTTC. The full variable domain, completed using reference TRBV5-4 and TRBJ1-2, is ETGVTQSPTHLIKTRGQQVTLRCSSQSGHNTVSWYQQALGQGPQFIFQYYREEENGRGNFPPRFSGLQFPNYSSELNVNALELDDSALYLCASSSPWAKDNYGYTFGSGTRLTVV.

In this sample, this clonotype turned up a few times. The chain joins TRBV4-2 to TRBJ2-6; 8 bases are shared with TRBD1. This CDR3 has 19 residues. The J segment lost 0 bases and the V segment lost 2 bases, leaving 9 bases of the junction unmatched. Germline-derived CDR1 and CDR2 are LGHNA and YNFKEQ. CDR3 bases: TGTGCCAGCAGCCAATTTAGACAGGGGTTTAACTCTGGGGCCAACGTCCTGACTTTC. It yields the protein CASSQFRQGFNSGANVLTF.

This clonotype was seen a handful of times. The genes are TRBV5-8 and TRBJ2-7, with 11 bases matching TRBD2. CDR1 SGHTS and CDR2 YDEGEE come from the germline V gene. The CDR3 covers 15 residues. V was pared by 0 bases and J by 4 bases, with 3 bases of the junction left unmatched. The CDR3 here is CASSLELAGDYEQYF. The CDR3 DNA reads as TGTGCCAGCAGCTTGGAACTAGCGGGAGATTACGAGCAGTACTTC.

This clonotype has only a few counts. The chain is built from TRBV11-2 and TRBJ2-7, with a tentative D call TRBD2 (6 bases). V was pared by 3 bases and J by 3 bases, with 12 bases between. The CDR3 spans 14 residues. CDR1 is SGHAT, CDR2 FQNNGV, per germline. CDR3 nucleotides: TGTGCCAGCAGCTTCGGTAGGGGAGGCTACGAGCAGTACTTC. Protein product: CASSFGRGGYEQYF.

This rearrangement joins TRBV3-1 to TRBJ2-7, with TRBD2 matching 10 bases. Per germline, CDR1 LGHDT and CDR2 YNNKEL (reference sequence). CDR3 length: 14 amino acids. Losses at the gene ends were 4 bases for V and 3 bases for J; bases not matched to a gene: 3. The CDR3 sequence: CASSPGTSDYEQYF. DNA of the CDR3: TGTGCCAGCAGCCCCGGGACTAGCGACTACGAGCAGTACTTC.

The chain recombines TRBV14 with TRBJ2-5, with 8 bases aligning to TRBD1. The CDR3 has 15 residues. Losses at the gene ends were 1 base for V and 5 bases for J; bases not matched to a gene: 6. The germline gives CDR1 SGHDN, CDR2 FVKESK. The CDR3 DNA follows: TGTGCCAGCAGCCAAGGACAGGGGAGTTGGGAGACCCAGTACTTC. Amino acids: CASSQGQGSWETQYF.

Concerning this clonotype itself: Given a much more abundant clone one base away, this may be a read error. The conserved phenylalanine or tryptophan is not found at the CDR3 terminus, so this likely reflects a read error. The V gene is TRBV12-3 or TRBV12-4, the J gene TRBJ2-1; D uncertain. The V end lost 5 bases, the J end lost 3 bases, and 14 bases lay between the germline ends. The CDR3 runs to 15 residues. DNA for the CDR3: TGTGCCAGCAGTCCCTCCGGGCCCGGCTACAATGAGCAGTTCTCC. This gives the protein CASSPSGPGYNEQFS.

CDR3 in DNA: TGCGCCAGCAGTCAATCGACACTAGCGGGAGGCACCGGGGAGCTGTTTTTT. This gives the protein CASSQSTLAGGTGELFF. The J gene is TRBJ2-2, the V gene TRBV23-1; the match to TRBD2 covers 12 bases. Being an ORF, TRBV23-1 has a function that is uncertain. This CDR3 is built from 17 residues. After removal of 0 bases from V and 4 bases from J, the junction contained 3 bases not matched to a gene.

This clonotype has more than one count but fewer than ten. V is TRBV7-9 and J is TRBJ1-4; D is uncertain. The CDR3 is 11 amino acids. Germline loops: CDR1 SEHNR, CDR2 FQNEAQ (reference sequence). V gave up 2 bases and J gave up 7 bases, with 2 bases separating them. The CDR3 spells CASSLSEKLFF. DNA of the CDR3: TGTGCCAGCAGCTTAAGTGAAAAACTGTTTTTT.

The chain couples TRBV2 to TRBJ2-3; D is tentatively TRBD1 or TRBD2 (5 bases each). V lost 7 bases and J lost 4, with 15 bases in between. The CDR3 runs to 14 residues. The germline V gene encodes CDR1 SNHLY and CDR2 FYNNEI. The CDR3 DNA reads TGTGCCAGCACCCCAGTCACGGGACCAGATACGCAGTATTTT. It yields the protein CASTPVTGPDTQYF.

This clonotype was seen repeatedly, ten times or more. The rearrangement uses TRBV4-3 and TRBJ2-7; TRBD1 or TRBD2 may be the D gene (6 bases each). Germline V gene sequence: CDR1 LGHNA, CDR2 YSLEER. The CDR3 runs to 13 residues. Trimming cost V 0 bases and J 7 bases, with 10 bases left between them. The CDR3 region is CASSQDRGEEQYF. In DNA form, the CDR3 reads TGCGCCAGCAGCCAAGATAGGGGGGAAGAGCAGTACTTC.